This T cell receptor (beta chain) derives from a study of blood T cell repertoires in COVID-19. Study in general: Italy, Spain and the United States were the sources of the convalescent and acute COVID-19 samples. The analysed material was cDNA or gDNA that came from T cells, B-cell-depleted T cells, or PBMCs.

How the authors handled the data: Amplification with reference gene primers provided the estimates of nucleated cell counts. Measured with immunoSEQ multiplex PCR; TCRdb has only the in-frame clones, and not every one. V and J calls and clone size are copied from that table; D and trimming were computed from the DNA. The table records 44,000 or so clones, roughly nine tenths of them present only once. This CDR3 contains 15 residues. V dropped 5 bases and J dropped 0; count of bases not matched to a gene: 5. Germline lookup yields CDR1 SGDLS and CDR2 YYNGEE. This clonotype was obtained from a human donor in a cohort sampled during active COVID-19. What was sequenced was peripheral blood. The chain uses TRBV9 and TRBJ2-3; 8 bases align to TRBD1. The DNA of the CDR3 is TGTGCCAGCAGGGTGGGACAGGCAAGCACAGATACGCAGTATTTT. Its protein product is CASRVGQASTDTQYF.